These 17 T cell receptor beta chains came from one sample sequenced in a study of T cells after yellow fever vaccination. One entry per CDR3 protein results from TCRdb running MiXCR on the 5' RACE reads. The table shows about 300,000 distinct CDR3 sequences, with around 8.6% occurring only once. The source material was CD4+ T cells sorted from PBMCs, sampled 5 days after the yellow fever booster vaccination. These receptors were collected from a man between 18 and 35 years old who received the YFV17D yellow fever vaccine.

The chain combines TRBV27 with TRBJ2-7, with a weak D call TRBD2 (5 bases). There are 14 residues in the CDR3. Trimming pared 6 bases from V and 6 bases from J, leaving 18 bases between. Germline V gene data show CDR1 as MNHEY and CDR2 as SMNVEV (reference sequence). The CDR3 nucleotides read TGTGCCAGCAGACCCGGAGCTAGCTCTGGCGAGCAGTACGTC. This codes for CASRPGASSGEQYV.

The chain uses TRBV2 and TRBJ1-4; 8 nucleotides agree with TRBD1. This CDR3 region has 12 residues. Per the germline V gene, CDR1 is SNHLY and CDR2 is FYNNEI. Germline trimming cut 6 bases from V and 8 bases from J; bases unmatched to any gene: 2. The CDR3 nucleotides read TGTGCCAGCAGAACAGGGGGGGAAAAACTGTTTTTT. Protein product: CASRTGGEKLFF. Drawing the rest from reference TRBV2 and TRBJ1-4, the complete variable domain is EPEVTQTPSHQVTQMGQEVILRCVPISNHLYFYWYRQILGQKVEFLVSFYNNEISEKSEIFDDQFSVERPDGSNFTLKIRSTKLEDSAMYFCASRTGGEKLFFGSGTQLSVL.

This clonotype was detected many times. V is TRBV5-4 and J is TRBJ2-3; unclear D gene. The germline V gene has CDR1 SGHNT and CDR2 YYREEE (reference sequence). V was trimmed by 2 bases and J by 6 bases, leaving 10 bases between them. The CDR3 is 13 amino acids. The CDR3 coding sequence is TGTGCCAGCAGCTTACCTCATGAGGATACGCAGTATTTT. This sequence encodes CASSLPHEDTQYF.

The chain combines TRBV20-1 with TRBJ2-7; D is possibly TRBD1 (5 bases). V lost 3 bases, J lost 5 bases, and 8 bases lay in between. The germline CDR1 and CDR2 sequences are DFQATT and SNEGSKA (reference sequence). CDR3 length equals 11 residues. DNA for the CDR3: TGCAGTGCTAGCCAGGGAAACGAGCAGTACTTC. Translating it yields CSASQGNEQYF.

The J gene is TRBJ2-7, the V gene TRBV30; D uncertain. Trimming left V 2 bases short and J 3 bases short, with 8 bases between. Germline loops: CDR1 GTSNPN, CDR2 SVGIG (reference sequence). CDR3 length: 12 residues. This chain's CDR3 is CAWSKGNYEQYF. The CDR3 DNA reads as TGTGCCTGGAGTAAGGGCAACTACGAGCAGTACTTC.

In this sample, this clonotype turned up a few times. The V call is TRBV7-2, the J call TRBJ1-2; 10 positions agree with TRBD1. CDR3 length equals 14 residues. Losses at the gene ends were 5 bases for V and 5 bases for J; bases not matched to a gene: 5. The germline V gene has CDR1 SGHTA and CDR2 FQGNSA. The CDR3 spells CASSRQGARYGYTF. The CDR3 DNA follows: TGTGCCAGCAGCCGACAGGGGGCGAGGTATGGCTACACCTTC.

Ten or more counts support this clonotype. The chain uses TRBV6-5 and TRBJ2-1; 8 bases fit TRBD2. The length of the CDR3 is 16 residues. Germline V lookup: CDR1 MNHEY, CDR2 SVGAGI. The V and J ends lost 1 base and 2 bases, in that order; junction bases with no gene match: 4. The CDR3 reads CASSYWAGGPYNEQFF. CDR3 DNA sequence: TGTGCCAGCAGTTACTGGGCGGGGGGACCCTACAATGAGCAGTTCTTC.

There are many counts of this clonotype. This chain links TRBV28 with TRBJ2-5, with 10 bases identical to TRBD1. This CDR3 has 13 amino acids. CDR1 and CDR2 from the germline V gene are MDHEN and SYDVKM. V trimming: 8 bases; J trimming: 5 bases; junction bases outside the gene matches: 5. CDR3 in DNA: TGTGCCAGCGCTAAGGGACAGGGGGAGACCCAGTACTTC. Its translation is CASAKGQGETQYF.

The chain joins TRBV6-2 or TRBV6-3 to TRBJ1-6; D not resolved. The V and J ends lost 2 bases and 7 bases respectively, with 3 bases between them. This CDR3 is built from 12 residues. In germline, CDR1 is MNHEY, CDR2 SVGEGT. The CDR3 DNA reads TGTGCCAGCAGTTACCCAAATTCACCCCTCCACTTT. This translates into CASSYPNSPLHF.

The chain carries TRBV7-9 and TRBJ1-3; D gene unclear. Germline assignment: CDR1 SEHNR and CDR2 FQNEAQ (reference sequence). This CDR3 contains 15 residues. V lost 7 bases to trimming and J lost 0 bases, with 13 bases between them. Here the CDR3 reads CASTSQATSGNTIYF. CDR3 bases: TGTGCCAGCACGTCTCAGGCGACCTCTGGAAACACCATATATTTT.

This clonotype showed up many times. The rearrangement uses TRBV12-3 or TRBV12-4 and TRBJ2-5; D is possibly TRBD1 or TRBD2 (5 bases each). This CDR3 has 12 residues. The germline V and J ends were trimmed by 5 bases and 5 bases, with 9 bases remaining between them. Written as DNA, the CDR3 is TGTGCCAGCAGTGGGACGTGGGAGACCCAGTACTTC. Its translation is CASSGTWETQYF.

This clonotype was counted between two and nine times. The V and J genes are TRBV11-3 and TRBJ2-1; 9 nucleotides agree with TRBD2. The CDR3 has 17 amino acids. V shed 5 bases, J shed 2 bases, and the junction held 10 bases outside the gene matches. CDR1 is SGHNT and CDR2 is YENEEA in the germline V gene. In DNA form, the CDR3 reads TGTGCCAGCAGCCTTTCCTCTAGCGGGGTGACCTACAATGAGCAGTTCTTC. Translation gives CASSLSSSGVTYNEQFF.

This clonotype occurred many times. The chain joins TRBV11-2 to TRBJ2-5; 11 nucleotides align to TRBD2. With 2 bases clipped from V and 5 bases from J, the junction kept 1 base outside the gene matches. CDR3 length equals 14 residues. Germline-derived CDR1 and CDR2 are SGHAT and FQNNGV. The CDR3 DNA sequence: TGTGCCAGCAGCTTAAGACTAGCGGGGGAGACCCAGTACTTC. It encodes CASSLRLAGETQYF.

This clonotype was counted at least ten times. The genes are TRBV28 and TRBJ1-5; D unclear. This CDR3 is 12 amino acids long. Germline V gene lookup returns CDR1 MDHEN and CDR2 SYDVKM. The V end lost 3 bases, the J end lost 6 bases, and 6 bases lay between the germline ends. The CDR3 sequence: CASSFSIQPQHF. CDR3 in DNA: TGTGCCAGCAGTTTTTCAATTCAGCCCCAGCATTTT.

This chain joins TRBV7-2 and TRBJ2-3; D perhaps matches TRBD1 (8 bases). The germline CDR1 and CDR2 sequences are SGHTA and FQGNSA. The CDR3 runs 16 residues. V shed 5 bases and J shed 5 bases, with 20 bases lying between them. CDR3 bases: TGTGCCAGCAGCGCACGTCCCGGGGGGACAGGAGATACGCAGTATTTT. Protein sequence: CASSARPGGTGDTQYF.

In its sample, this clonotype was seen many times. This chain uses TRBV5-6 with TRBJ2-5; D not resolved. The V end was cut by 0 bases, the J end by 2 bases, with 8 bases between. The CDR3 covers 14 residues. Germline-derived CDR1 and CDR2 are SGHDT and YYEEEE. CDR3 region: CASSLGLEQETQYF. The CDR3 DNA reads TGTGCCAGCAGCTTGGGACTGGAACAAGAGACCCAGTACTTC.

The genes are TRBV7-3 and TRBJ2-3; possible D gene TRBD2, 6 bases. The germline V gene has CDR1 SGHTA and CDR2 FQGTGA. CDR3 length: 14 amino acids. Trimming pared 2 bases from V and 6 bases from J, leaving 12 bases between. The CDR3 loop reads CASSLGFGGDTQYF. CDR3 coding DNA: TGTGCCAGCAGCTTAGGTTTCGGGGGTGATACGCAGTATTTT. Using reference TRBV7-3 and TRBJ2-3 for the parts outside the CDR3, the full variable domain is GAGVSQTPSNKVTEKGKYVELRCDPISGHTALYWYRQSLGQGPEFLIYFQGTGAADDSGLPNDRFFAVRPEGSVSTLKIQRTERGDSAVYLCASSLGFGGDTQYFGPGTRLTVL.